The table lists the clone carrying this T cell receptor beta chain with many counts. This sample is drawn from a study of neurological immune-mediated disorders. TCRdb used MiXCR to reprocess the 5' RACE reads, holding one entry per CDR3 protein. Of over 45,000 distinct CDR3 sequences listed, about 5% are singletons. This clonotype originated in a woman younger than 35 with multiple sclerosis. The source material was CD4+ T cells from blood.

CDR3 DNA: TGTGCCAGCAGCCCCCGGGGGGCGGTGGAAGCTTTCTTT. Amino acid sequence: CASSPRGAVEAFF. The chain employs TRBV7-2 and TRBJ1-1; D is perhaps TRBD1 (6 bases). CDR3 length: 13 amino acids. Per germline, CDR1 SGHTA and CDR2 FQGNSA. V was clipped by 5 bases and J by 8 bases, with 15 bases between them.